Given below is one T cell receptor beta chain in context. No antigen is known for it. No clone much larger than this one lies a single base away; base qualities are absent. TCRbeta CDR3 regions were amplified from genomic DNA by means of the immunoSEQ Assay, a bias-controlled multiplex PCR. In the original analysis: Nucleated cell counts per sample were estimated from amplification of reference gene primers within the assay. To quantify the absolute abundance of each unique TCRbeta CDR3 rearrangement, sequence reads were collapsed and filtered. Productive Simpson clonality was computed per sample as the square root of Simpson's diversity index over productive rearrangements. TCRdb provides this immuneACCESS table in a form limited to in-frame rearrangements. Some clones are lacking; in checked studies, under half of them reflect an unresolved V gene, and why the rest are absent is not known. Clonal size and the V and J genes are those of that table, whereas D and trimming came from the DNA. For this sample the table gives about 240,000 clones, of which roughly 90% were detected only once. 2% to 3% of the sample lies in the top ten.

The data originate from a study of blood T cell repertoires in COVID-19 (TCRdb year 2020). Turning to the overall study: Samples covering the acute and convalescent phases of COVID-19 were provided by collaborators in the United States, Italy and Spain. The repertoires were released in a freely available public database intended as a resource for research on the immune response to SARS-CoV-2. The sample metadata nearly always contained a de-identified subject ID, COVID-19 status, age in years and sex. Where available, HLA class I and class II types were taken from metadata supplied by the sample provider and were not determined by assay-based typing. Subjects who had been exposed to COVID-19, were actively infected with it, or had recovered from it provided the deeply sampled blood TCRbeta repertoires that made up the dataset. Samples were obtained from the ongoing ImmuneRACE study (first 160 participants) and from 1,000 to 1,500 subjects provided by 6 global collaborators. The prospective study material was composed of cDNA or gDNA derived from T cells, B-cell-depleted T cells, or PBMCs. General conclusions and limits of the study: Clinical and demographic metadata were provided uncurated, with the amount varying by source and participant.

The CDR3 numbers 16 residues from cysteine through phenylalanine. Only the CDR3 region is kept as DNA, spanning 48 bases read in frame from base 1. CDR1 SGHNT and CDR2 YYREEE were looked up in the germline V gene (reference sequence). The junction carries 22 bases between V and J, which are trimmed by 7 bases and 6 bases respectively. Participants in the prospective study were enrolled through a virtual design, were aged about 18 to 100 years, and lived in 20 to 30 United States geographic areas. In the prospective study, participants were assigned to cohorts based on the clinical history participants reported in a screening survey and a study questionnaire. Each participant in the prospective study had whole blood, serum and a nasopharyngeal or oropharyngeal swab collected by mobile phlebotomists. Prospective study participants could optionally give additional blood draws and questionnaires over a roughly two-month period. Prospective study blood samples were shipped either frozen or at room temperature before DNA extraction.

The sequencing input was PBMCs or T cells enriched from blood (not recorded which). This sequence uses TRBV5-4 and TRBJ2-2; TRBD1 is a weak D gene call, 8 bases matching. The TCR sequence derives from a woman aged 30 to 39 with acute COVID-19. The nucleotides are TGTGCCAGCGGACGCTCCAGACAGGGGAGGGCCGGGGAGCTGTTTTTT. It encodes CASGRSRQGRAGELFF.